The 15 T cell receptor beta chains in this list originate from one sample, sequenced in a study of cytomegalovirus exposure and HLA in healthy donors. The PCR ran on 60 Vbeta and 13 Jbeta primers. Profiled with immunoSEQ multiplex PCR; TCRdb holds only in-frame clones, not every one. The sample lists over 100,000 clones, around 63% occurring once. Material for sequencing was PBMCs. The receptors originated from a man in his forties in good health and CMV-seropositive.

V is TRBV10-3 and J is TRBJ1-2; tentatively, D is TRBD1 (6 bases). CDR1 ENHRY and CDR2 SYGVKD come from the germline V gene. V lost 3 bases and J lost 6, with 20 bases in between. The CDR3 runs to 16 residues. CDR3 in amino acids: CAISDQLGQGLDGYTF. CDR3 bases: TGTGCCATCAGTGACCAATTGGGGCAGGGGCTTGATGGCTACACCTTC.

This clone was observed a few times. The V call is TRBV10-1, the J call TRBJ1-1; D call uncertain. There are 13 residues in the CDR3. V was clipped by 0 bases and J by 0 bases, with 2 bases between them. CDR1 is WNHNN and CDR2 is SYGVQD in the germline V gene (reference sequence). DNA of the CDR3: TGCGCCAGCAGTGAGTCTATGAACACTGAAGCTTTCTTT. Its protein is CASSESMNTEAFF.

The V and J genes are TRBV7-9 and TRBJ2-5; TRBD1 matches at 9 bases. Germline V lookup: CDR1 SEHNR, CDR2 FQNEAQ (reference sequence). J was trimmed by 4 bases and V by 0 bases; bases with no gene match: 0. There are 14 residues in the CDR3. The CDR3 protein is CASSLATGGETQYF. Here the CDR3 DNA reads TGTGCCAGCAGCTTAGCGACAGGGGGAGAGACCCAGTACTTC.

The chain recombines TRBV7-8 with TRBJ1-1, with TRBD1 identical over 9 bases. This CDR3 comprises 15 residues. The V segment lost 1 base and the J segment 3 bases; nucleotides outside the gene matches: 3. Germline V CDR1 and CDR2: SGHVS, FQNEAQ. CDR3 bases: TGTGCCAGCAGCTTAGAGGGACAGGGATACACTGAAGCTTTCTTT. It translates to CASSLEGQGYTEAFF.

This clone was observed a few times. V usage is TRBV30 and J usage is TRBJ2-5; 10 bases line up with TRBD2. V shed 1 base and J 1 base; nucleotides not matched to a gene: 3. Germline CDR1 GTSNPN, CDR2 SVGIG (reference sequence). There are 15 residues in the CDR3. The CDR3: CAWSGTSGSQETQYF. The CDR3 DNA reads as TGTGCCTGGAGTGGGACTAGCGGTTCCCAAGAGACCCAGTACTTC.

This clone came up a few times. This sequence joins TRBV5-5 and TRBJ1-1; no firm D call. Germline V gives CDR1 SGHKS, CDR2 YYEKEE (reference sequence). V lost 2 bases and J 8 bases, leaving 13 bases between the germline ends. The CDR3 loop spans 13 amino acids. The CDR3 DNA is TGTGCCAGCAGCTTTCTTGGAGCGGGGGAAGCTTTCTTT. Amino acids: CASSFLGAGEAFF.

This clone turned up a few times. V usage is TRBV15 and J usage is TRBJ2-7; TRBD1 might be the D (5 bases). CDR3 length: 13 amino acids. V was trimmed by 0 bases and J by 3 bases, leaving 6 bases between them. Germline V lookup: CDR1 LNHNV, CDR2 YYDKDF (reference sequence). CDR3 in amino acids: CATSRDQGYEQYF. In DNA form, the CDR3 reads TGTGCCACCAGCAGAGACCAGGGCTACGAGCAGTACTTC. Full variable domain (rest looked up from reference TRBV15 and TRBJ2-7): DAMVIQNPRYQVTQFGKPVTLSCSQTLNHNVMYWYQQKSSQAPKLLFHYYDKDFNNEADTPDNFQSRRPNTSFCFLDIRSPGLGDTAMYLCATSRDQGYEQYFGPGTRLTVT.

V and J are TRBV5-1 and TRBJ1-2, with 9 bases matching TRBD1. Trimming removed 0 bases from V and 1 base from J; junction bases left unmatched: 1. Looked up from germline, CDR1 is SGHRS and CDR2 is YFSETQ. The CDR3 is 15 amino acids. The CDR3 spells CASSLATGGNYGYTF. The DNA of the CDR3 is TGCGCCAGCAGCTTGGCGACAGGGGGTAACTATGGCTACACCTTC. Full variable domain (rest looked up from reference TRBV5-1 and TRBJ1-2): KAGVTQTPRYLIKTRGQQVTLSCSPISGHRSVSWYQQTPGQGLQFLFEYFSETQRNKGNFPGRFSGRQFSNSRSEMNVSTLELGDSALYLCASSLATGGNYGYTFGSGTRLTVV.

The genes are TRBV6-6 and TRBJ2-5; 12 bases line up with TRBD2. CDR1 and CDR2 from the germline V gene are MNHNY and SVGAGI (reference sequence). CDR3 length equals 16 residues. Trimming cost V 10 bases and J 4 bases; bases outside gene matches: 13. The CDR3: CATRPASGGAPETQYF. The CDR3 DNA reads as TGTGCCACCCGACCTGCTAGCGGGGGGGCTCCAGAGACCCAGTACTTC.

As to this clone: One end of the junction fails to match germline, which may point to a read error. The J gene is TRBJ1-3, the V gene TRBV5-6; unclear D gene. This CDR3 comprises 16 residues. The germline V gene encodes CDR1 SGHDT and CDR2 YYEEEE. The CDR3 protein is CASSLGVQASGNTIYF. In nucleotides, the CDR3 is TGTGCCAGCAGTTTGGGAGTCCAGGCATCTGGAAACACCATATATTTT.

The genes are TRBV4-1 and TRBJ2-2, with 12 bases that match TRBD2. V shed 4 bases, J shed 7 bases, and the junction held 7 bases outside the gene matches. The CDR3 loop spans 16 amino acids. Germline V gives CDR1 MGHRA, CDR2 YSYEKL. The CDR3 DNA reads as TGCGCCAGCAGCCTCGGACTAGCGGGGAGAGGCGGGGAGCTGTTTTTT. It is translated as CASSLGLAGRGGELFF.

This chain joins TRBV19 and TRBJ2-6, with a tentative D call TRBD1 (5 bases). The CDR3 has 16 amino acids. CDR1 is LNHDA, CDR2 SQIVND, per germline (reference sequence). Trimming left V 2 bases short and J 0 bases short, with 8 bases between. This CDR3 is CASSILDNSGANVLTF. In DNA form, the CDR3 reads TGTGCCAGTAGTATACTGGACAACTCTGGGGCCAACGTCCTGACTTTC.

The chain has TRBV9 and TRBJ2-2; 7 nucleotides line up with TRBD1. Germline CDR1 reads SGDLS; CDR2 reads YYNGEE. This CDR3 spans 14 amino acids. The ends lost 4 bases at V and 3 bases at J; junction bases unmatched: 3. CDR3 nucleotides: TGTGCCAGCAGCACAACAGGGGACACCGGGGAGCTGTTTTTT. Translating it yields CASSTTGDTGELFF.

This clone was picked up many times. This chain links TRBV4-1 with TRBJ1-4; D not certain. This CDR3 is 18 amino acids long. V lost 0 bases to trimming and J lost 0 bases, with 14 bases between them. CDR1 and CDR2 (germline): MGHRA, YSYEKL. The CDR3 DNA reads as TGCGCCAGCAGCCAAGATAGGTTGAGGACTGCAACTAATGAAAAACTGTTTTTT. It specifies CASSQDRLRTATNEKLFF.

Regarding this clone: The sample holds other DNA sequences that translate to the same CDR3. The rearrangement joins TRBV30 to TRBJ2-5; 7 bases are shared with TRBD1. Germline V gives CDR1 GTSNPN, CDR2 SVGIG (reference sequence). This CDR3 region has 12 residues. After removal of 1 base from V and 4 bases from J, the junction contained 0 bases not matched to a gene. The CDR3 region is CAWSAGGETQYF. CDR3 coding DNA: TGTGCCTGGAGTGCAGGGGGAGAGACCCAGTACTTC.